The rows below give T cell receptor beta chains drawn from one sample of a study of blood T cells in healthy people across ages. TCRdb ran MiXCR on the 5' RACE reads and lists one entry per CDR3 protein. Of 600,000 or so distinct CDR3 sequences in the sample, roughly 43% were seen once. The sample comprised blood. The receptors derive from a man older than 75 in good health. Both conserved end residues are part of each CDR3. The D gene is left open where the match is weak. Clone size is stated in some rows and not others, as once, few, many or a class when expanded.

v_call: TRBV6-2/TRBV6-3
d_call: TRBD2
j_call: TRBJ2-7
clone_size: few
cdr3_aa: CASSYLGRGNEQYF
cdr3_nt: TGTGCCAGCAGTTATTTGGGGAGGGGAAACGAGCAGTACTTC

v_call: TRBV3-1
d_call: -
j_call: TRBJ2-5
clone_size: -
cdr3_aa: CASSQDPRLGEQYF
cdr3_nt: TGTGCCAGCAGCCAAGACCCACGTCTTGGAGAGCAGTACTTC

v_call: TRBV20-1
d_call: -
j_call: TRBJ2-1
clone_size: few
cdr3_aa: CSASFETRNEQFF
cdr3_nt: TGCAGTGCTAGTTTTGAGACTCGCAATGAGCAGTTCTTC

v_call: TRBV7-2
d_call: -
j_call: TRBJ1-2
clone_size: -
cdr3_aa: CASSLARTPNYGYTF
cdr3_nt: TGTGCCAGCAGCTTAGCTAGGACCCCTAACTATGGCTACACCTTC

v_call: TRBV2
d_call: -
j_call: TRBJ2-7
clone_size: -
cdr3_aa: CAGRGGSEGVYEQYF
cdr3_nt: TGTGCCGGCAGGGGGGGCTCGGAGGGGGTCTACGAGCAGTACTTC

v_call: TRBV7-3
d_call: TRBD1
j_call: TRBJ2-1
clone_size: few
cdr3_aa: CASGTHGTGPYTEQFF
cdr3_nt: TGTGCCAGCGGAACTCATGGGACAGGACCGTACACTGAGCAGTTCTTC

v_call: TRBV20-1
d_call: TRBD1
j_call: TRBJ2-5
clone_size: -
cdr3_aa: CSARDQQGMQTQYF
cdr3_nt: TGCAGTGCTAGAGATCAACAGGGGATGCAGACCCAGTACTTC

v_call: TRBV7-2
d_call: -
j_call: TRBJ2-3
clone_size: -
cdr3_aa: CASSPSGTSTDTQYF
cdr3_nt: TGTGCCAGCAGCCCCAGCGGAACTAGCACAGATACGCAGTATTTT

v_call: TRBV7-2
d_call: TRBD1
j_call: TRBJ2-7
clone_size: once
cdr3_aa: CASSLGTGGTEQYF
cdr3_nt: TGTGCCAGCAGCCTGGGGACAGGGGGCACCGAGCAGTACTTC

v_call: TRBV2
d_call: -
j_call: TRBJ2-5
clone_size: -
cdr3_aa: CASSLQGPVGETQYF
cdr3_nt: TGTGCCAGCAGTCTACAGGGACCAGTGGGGGAGACCCAGTACTTC

v_call: TRBV20-1
d_call: TRBD2
j_call: TRBJ2-7
clone_size: -
cdr3_aa: CSARDPLAGTYEQYF
cdr3_nt: TGCAGTGCTAGAGATCCACTAGCGGGGACCTACGAGCAGTACTTC

v_call: TRBV3-1
d_call: -
j_call: TRBJ2-3
clone_size: few
cdr3_aa: CASSQDRTFFDTQYF
cdr3_nt: TGTGCCAGCAGCCAAGATCGGACATTTTTTGATACGCAGTATTTT

v_call: TRBV5-5
d_call: -
j_call: TRBJ1-1
clone_size: few
cdr3_aa: CASSLGLGTTEAFF
cdr3_nt: TGTGCCAGCAGCTTGGGTTTGGGGACCACTGAAGCTTTCTTT

v_call: TRBV4-3
d_call: TRBD2
j_call: TRBJ2-7
clone_size: -
cdr3_aa: CASSHGLAGVNEQYF
cdr3_nt: TGCGCCAGCAGCCATGGACTAGCGGGGGTTAATGAGCAGTACTTC

v_call: TRBV3-1
d_call: -
j_call: TRBJ2-7
clone_size: -
cdr3_aa: CASSRAGQFYEQYF
cdr3_nt: TGTGCCAGCAGCCGGGCAGGGCAGTTTTACGAGCAGTACTTC

v_call: TRBV12-3/TRBV12-4
d_call: -
j_call: TRBJ1-4
clone_size: -
cdr3_aa: CASRTNPATNEKLFF
cdr3_nt: TGTGCCAGCAGAACCAACCCCGCAACTAATGAAAAACTGTTTTTT

v_call: TRBV20-1
d_call: -
j_call: TRBJ2-7
clone_size: -
cdr3_aa: CSARWLAYEQYF
cdr3_nt: TGCAGTGCTCGATGGTTAGCCTACGAGCAGTACTTC

v_call: TRBV6-2/TRBV6-3
d_call: TRBD1
j_call: TRBJ2-1
clone_size: few
cdr3_aa: CASSYGTGGVYSSYNEQFF
cdr3_nt: TGTGCCAGCAGTTACGGGACAGGGGGCGTATACAGTTCCTACAATGAGCAGTTCTTC

v_call: TRBV3-1
d_call: TRBD1
j_call: TRBJ2-7
clone_size: -
cdr3_aa: CASSHGTGDNEQYF
cdr3_nt: TGTGCCAGCAGCCATGGGACAGGAGACAATGAGCAGTACTTC

v_call: TRBV6-2/TRBV6-3
d_call: -
j_call: TRBJ1-1
clone_size: -
cdr3_aa: CASSFDTRNTEAFF
cdr3_nt: TGTGCCAGCAGCTTTGACACCCGGAACACTGAAGCTTTCTTT

v_call: TRBV12-3/TRBV12-4
d_call: -
j_call: TRBJ1-1
clone_size: few
cdr3_aa: CASTPQGGMTFF
cdr3_nt: TGTGCCAGCACCCCGCAGGGCGGAATGACTTTCTTT

v_call: TRBV7-9
d_call: TRBD1
j_call: TRBJ2-5
clone_size: few
cdr3_aa: CASSLGQGKQETQYF
cdr3_nt: TGTGCCAGCAGCCTAGGACAGGGAAAACAAGAGACCCAGTACTTC

v_call: TRBV12-3/TRBV12-4
d_call: -
j_call: TRBJ2-1
clone_size: -
cdr3_aa: CASSPGAGRGEQFF
cdr3_nt: TGTGCCAGCAGTCCAGGGGCAGGCAGGGGCGAGCAGTTCTTC

v_call: TRBV6-5
d_call: TRBD1
j_call: TRBJ2-2
clone_size: -
cdr3_aa: CANSGETGGTEKLFF
cdr3_nt: TGTGCCAACAGCGGGGAGACAGGGGGAACTGAAAAGCTGTTTTTT

v_call: TRBV6-2/TRBV6-3
d_call: -
j_call: TRBJ2-3
clone_size: -
cdr3_aa: CASSYADWKGTDTQYF
cdr3_nt: TGTGCCAGCAGTTACGCGGATTGGAAGGGCACAGATACGCAGTATTTT

v_call: TRBV7-9
d_call: -
j_call: TRBJ2-4
clone_size: few
cdr3_aa: CASSPTTGEGIQYF
cdr3_nt: TGTGCCAGCAGCCCTACGACAGGGGAGGGGATTCAGTACTTC

v_call: TRBV4-1
d_call: TRBD1
j_call: TRBJ2-2
clone_size: -
cdr3_aa: CASSPRDRGYAGELFF
cdr3_nt: TGCGCCAGCAGCCCTCGGGACAGGGGGTATGCCGGGGAGCTGTTTTTT

v_call: TRBV7-2
d_call: -
j_call: TRBJ2-1
clone_size: -
cdr3_aa: CASSLAPSGPYNEQFF
cdr3_nt: TGTGCCAGCAGCTTAGCCCCCAGCGGCCCATACAATGAGCAGTTCTTC

v_call: TRBV20-1
d_call: -
j_call: TRBJ2-7
clone_size: few
cdr3_aa: CSARAVAEQYF
cdr3_nt: TGCAGTGCTAGAGCAGTAGCCGAGCAGTACTTC

v_call: TRBV7-3
d_call: TRBD1
j_call: TRBJ2-1
clone_size: -
cdr3_aa: CASSLVQGAHEQFF
cdr3_nt: TGTGCCAGCAGCTTAGTCCAGGGGGCCCATGAGCAGTTCTTC

v_call: TRBV20-1
d_call: TRBD1
j_call: TRBJ2-1
clone_size: once
cdr3_aa: CSADSGTADNEQFF
cdr3_nt: TGCAGTGCAGATTCCGGGACAGCAGACAATGAGCAGTTCTTC

v_call: TRBV6-2/TRBV6-3
d_call: -
j_call: TRBJ1-2
clone_size: -
cdr3_aa: CASKGERNYGYTF
cdr3_nt: TGTGCCAGCAAGGGGGAACGGAACTATGGCTACACCTTC

v_call: TRBV27
d_call: -
j_call: TRBJ2-3
clone_size: once
cdr3_aa: CASSFLRGSAGTDTQYF
cdr3_nt: TGTGCCAGCAGTTTTCTACGAGGGAGTGCGGGCACAGATACGCAGTATTTT

v_call: TRBV24-1
d_call: -
j_call: TRBJ2-3
clone_size: few
cdr3_aa: CATGGPSTDTQYF
cdr3_nt: TGTGCCACCGGGGGCCCTAGCACAGATACGCAGTATTTT

v_call: TRBV5-6
d_call: -
j_call: TRBJ1-2
clone_size: -
cdr3_aa: CASSSGFGYGYTF
cdr3_nt: TGTGCCAGCAGCTCGGGGTTCGGGTATGGCTACACCTTC

v_call: TRBV9
d_call: -
j_call: TRBJ2-1
clone_size: -
cdr3_aa: CASSHSNRNNEQFF
cdr3_nt: TGTGCCAGCAGCCATAGTAACAGGAACAATGAGCAGTTCTTC

v_call: TRBV29-1
d_call: TRBD2
j_call: TRBJ2-1
clone_size: many
cdr3_aa: CSVTQGGDNEQFF
cdr3_nt: TGCAGCGTTACCCAGGGAGGGGACAATGAGCAGTTCTTC

v_call: TRBV3-1
d_call: -
j_call: TRBJ1-2
clone_size: few
cdr3_aa: CASSRTFGARLNYGYTF
cdr3_nt: TGTGCCAGCAGCAGGACCTTTGGTGCCAGGCTGAACTATGGCTACACCTTC

v_call: TRBV7-2
d_call: -
j_call: TRBJ2-3
clone_size: few
cdr3_aa: CASSRNEIAGSDTQYF
cdr3_nt: TGTGCCAGCAGCCGCAATGAAATAGCAGGTTCAGATACGCAGTATTTT

v_call: TRBV5-1
d_call: -
j_call: TRBJ2-7
clone_size: -
cdr3_aa: CASSRLEGPRAYEQYF
cdr3_nt: TGCGCCAGCAGCCGACTAGAGGGGCCCAGAGCCTACGAGCAGTACTTC

v_call: TRBV11-2
d_call: -
j_call: TRBJ2-7
clone_size: few
cdr3_aa: CASSPGRVGPLFYEQYF
cdr3_nt: TGTGCCAGCAGCCCCGGTCGAGTCGGTCCGCTCTTCTACGAGCAGTACTTC

v_call: TRBV5-1
d_call: -
j_call: TRBJ1-2
clone_size: -
cdr3_aa: CASSFTGLDYGYTF
cdr3_nt: TGCGCCAGCAGCTTTACAGGGTTGGACTATGGCTACACCTTC

v_call: TRBV10-3
d_call: -
j_call: TRBJ1-6
clone_size: -
cdr3_aa: CASRTFDNSPLHF
cdr3_nt: TGTGCCTCACGGACATTTGATAATTCACCCCTCCACTTT

v_call: TRBV7-2
d_call: TRBD1
j_call: TRBJ1-5
clone_size: -
cdr3_aa: CASSLMWPGTGVNQPQHF
cdr3_nt: TGTGCCAGCAGCTTAATGTGGCCCGGGACAGGGGTCAATCAGCCCCAGCATTTT

v_call: TRBV20-1
d_call: -
j_call: TRBJ1-5
clone_size: few
cdr3_aa: CSAGQRVEGNQPQHF
cdr3_nt: TGCAGTGCTGGACAAAGGGTAGAGGGGAATCAGCCCCAGCATTTT

v_call: TRBV5-1
d_call: -
j_call: TRBJ2-3
clone_size: -
cdr3_aa: CASSFRDKRTDTQYF
cdr3_nt: TGCGCCAGCAGCTTCCGGGACAAACGCACAGATACGCAGTATTTT

v_call: TRBV6-5
d_call: TRBD2
j_call: TRBJ2-7
clone_size: -
cdr3_aa: CASSFQGSGILSYNEQYF
cdr3_nt: TGTGCCAGCAGTTTCCAAGGTAGCGGGATCCTCTCCTACAATGAGCAGTACTTC

v_call: TRBV12-3/TRBV12-4
d_call: TRBD2
j_call: TRBJ2-5
clone_size: -
cdr3_aa: CASSLRSSGLASNEQYF
cdr3_nt: TGTGCCAGCAGTCTAAGATCGTCGGGACTAGCGTCCAATGAGCAGTACTTC

v_call: TRBV6-1
d_call: -
j_call: TRBJ2-7
clone_size: few
cdr3_aa: CASSTRDGSSYEQYF
cdr3_nt: TGTGCCAGCAGCACTAGGGACGGGAGCTCCTACGAGCAGTACTTC

v_call: TRBV7-3
d_call: -
j_call: TRBJ1-6
clone_size: few
cdr3_aa: CASSFGRQGSPLHF
cdr3_nt: TGTGCCAGCAGCTTTGGCAGGCAGGGGTCACCCCTCCACTTT

v_call: TRBV7-2
d_call: TRBD2
j_call: TRBJ2-7
clone_size: once
cdr3_aa: CASSRTSGVSSSYEQYF
cdr3_nt: TGTGCCAGCAGCAGGACTAGCGGGGTTTCCAGCTCCTACGAGCAGTACTTC

v_call: TRBV20-1
d_call: -
j_call: TRBJ2-3
clone_size: -
cdr3_aa: CSARGRDTYRTSTDTQYF
cdr3_nt: TGCAGTGCTAGAGGGCGGGATACTTATCGGACTAGCACAGATACGCAGTATTTT

v_call: TRBV7-2
d_call: TRBD1
j_call: TRBJ2-7
clone_size: -
cdr3_aa: CASTTDRGAYEQYF
cdr3_nt: TGTGCCAGCACCACGGACAGGGGGGCCTACGAGCAGTACTTC

v_call: TRBV2
d_call: -
j_call: TRBJ2-5
clone_size: -
cdr3_aa: CASSANPGVRETQYF
cdr3_nt: TGTGCCAGCAGTGCCAACCCTGGGGTACGGGAGACCCAGTACTTC

v_call: TRBV11-2
d_call: TRBD2
j_call: TRBJ2-3
clone_size: -
cdr3_aa: CASSDRLAGAGDTQYF
cdr3_nt: TGTGCCAGCAGCGACCGACTAGCGGGGGCGGGGGATACGCAGTATTTT

v_call: TRBV6-6
d_call: -
j_call: TRBJ1-2
clone_size: few
cdr3_aa: CASSYSSGDGYTF
cdr3_nt: TGTGCCAGCAGTTACTCCTCGGGGGATGGCTACACCTTC

v_call: TRBV7-2
d_call: -
j_call: TRBJ2-3
clone_size: -
cdr3_aa: CASRPQSGSTDTQYF
cdr3_nt: TGTGCCAGCAGACCCCAATCGGGAAGCACAGATACGCAGTATTTT

v_call: TRBV5-1
d_call: TRBD2
j_call: TRBJ2-1
clone_size: few
cdr3_aa: CASSRVAGGRNEQFF
cdr3_nt: TGCGCCAGCAGCAGAGTAGCGGGGGGGCGAAATGAGCAGTTCTTC

v_call: TRBV11-2
d_call: -
j_call: TRBJ2-3
clone_size: -
cdr3_aa: CASSFSGGWTDTQYF
cdr3_nt: TGTGCCAGCAGCTTTTCGGGGGGCTGGACAGATACGCAGTATTTT